Listed below are T cell receptor beta chains from one sample, sequenced in a study of shared clonotypes between healthy human individuals. Data came from immunoSEQ multiplex PCR; TCRdb stores just in-frame clones and leaves some out. The data show more than 400,000 clones, approximately 95% seen once. Sequenced input: naive CD4+ T cells sorted from blood. The receptors here all came from a woman in her twenties or thirties in good health. Each CDR3 is given with its conserved first and last residue. The D gene is left open where the match is weak. Size is stated for part of the rows, as once, few or many counts, or as a class when the clone is expanded.

j_call: TRBJ2-7
clone_size: NA
v_call: TRBV5-1
d_call: NA
cdr3_nt: TGCGCCAGCGCTGCGGACAGCTACGAGCAGTACTTC
cdr3_aa: CASAADSYEQYF

j_call: TRBJ1-1
clone_size: NA
v_call: TRBV7-9
d_call: NA
cdr3_nt: TGTGCCAGCTCCAGGGGGAACACTGAAGCTTTCTTT
cdr3_aa: CASSRGNTEAFF

j_call: TRBJ2-7
clone_size: NA
v_call: TRBV18
d_call: NA
cdr3_nt: TGTGCCAGCTCACCCGGACCAACAGCCTCCTACGAGCAGTACTTC
cdr3_aa: CASSPGPTASYEQYF

j_call: TRBJ2-1
clone_size: NA
v_call: TRBV4-1
d_call: TRBD2
cdr3_nt: TGCGCCAGCAGCCCTAGCGGTTATTCCTACAATGAGCAGTTCTTC
cdr3_aa: CASSPSGYSYNEQFF

j_call: TRBJ2-3
clone_size: NA
v_call: TRBV5-1
d_call: NA
cdr3_nt: TGCGCCAGCAGCTTGTTGCTTCAGACAGATACGCAGTATTTT
cdr3_aa: CASSLLLQTDTQYF

j_call: TRBJ2-3
clone_size: NA
v_call: TRBV7-2
d_call: NA
cdr3_nt: TGTGCCAGCAGGCGTGACCGAGTTGATACGCAGTATTTT
cdr3_aa: CASRRDRVDTQYF

j_call: TRBJ1-2
clone_size: NA
v_call: TRBV5-3
d_call: TRBD1
cdr3_nt: TGTGCCAGAAGGTCTAAAATCAGGGGGCCTGGCTACACCTTC
cdr3_aa: CARRSKIRGPGYTF

j_call: TRBJ2-2
clone_size: NA
v_call: TRBV19
d_call: TRBD2
cdr3_nt: TGTGCCAGTAAAGATCTAGCGGGGTTTAACACCGGGGAGCTGTTTTTT
cdr3_aa: CASKDLAGFNTGELFF

j_call: TRBJ2-7
clone_size: NA
v_call: TRBV30
d_call: TRBD1
cdr3_nt: TGTGCCTGGAGGGGACAGGGGGATGGCGAGCAGTACTTC
cdr3_aa: CAWRGQGDGEQYF

j_call: TRBJ1-3
clone_size: NA
v_call: TRBV4-2
d_call: NA
cdr3_nt: TGTGCCAGCGGTACAGGATCTGGAAACACCATATATTTT
cdr3_aa: CASGTGSGNTIYF

j_call: TRBJ2-7
clone_size: NA
v_call: TRBV4-1
d_call: NA
cdr3_nt: TGCGCCAGCAGCCAGGGAGACGGGGGCTACGAGCAGTACTTC
cdr3_aa: CASSQGDGGYEQYF

j_call: TRBJ2-3
clone_size: NA
v_call: TRBV5-4
d_call: TRBD1
cdr3_nt: TGTGCCAGCAGCTTGGAGCCCGGGACAGATAGCACAGATACGCAGTATTTT
cdr3_aa: CASSLEPGTDSTDTQYF

j_call: TRBJ2-7
clone_size: once
v_call: TRBV18
d_call: NA
cdr3_nt: TGTGCCAGCTCACCAAGCGGAAAGAGTTCCTACGAGCAGTACTTC
cdr3_aa: CASSPSGKSSYEQYF

j_call: TRBJ2-1
clone_size: NA
v_call: TRBV6-6
d_call: NA
cdr3_nt: TGTGCCAGCAGTTACTCCTCAACGGGGCCGAATGAGCAGTTCTTC
cdr3_aa: CASSYSSTGPNEQFF

j_call: TRBJ2-7
clone_size: NA
v_call: TRBV10-3
d_call: TRBD1
cdr3_nt: TGTGCCATCGGCAACCGGGACAGGGACTACGAGCAGTACTTC
cdr3_aa: CAIGNRDRDYEQYF

j_call: TRBJ2-1
clone_size: once
v_call: TRBV18
d_call: NA
cdr3_nt: TGTGCCAGCTCACCACCGCCAGTCAATGAGCAGTTCTTC
cdr3_aa: CASSPPPVNEQFF

j_call: TRBJ1-2
clone_size: NA
v_call: TRBV30
d_call: TRBD1
cdr3_nt: TGTGCCTGGAGTGTAGTCTTGGGACAGAGGAATGGCTACACCTTC
cdr3_aa: CAWSVVLGQRNGYTF

j_call: TRBJ2-7
clone_size: once
v_call: TRBV5-6
d_call: NA
cdr3_nt: TGTGCCAGCAGCTTGTTCGGTCCTTACGAGCAGTACTTC
cdr3_aa: CASSLFGPYEQYF

j_call: TRBJ1-1
clone_size: NA
v_call: TRBV5-4
d_call: TRBD1
cdr3_nt: TGTGCCAGCAGCTTATCAAGGACAGGGTACACTGAAGCTTTCTTT
cdr3_aa: CASSLSRTGYTEAFF

j_call: TRBJ2-3
clone_size: NA
v_call: TRBV19
d_call: NA
cdr3_nt: TGTGCCAGTAGTATTTTCTCGGAGGCCACAGATACGCAGTATTTT
cdr3_aa: CASSIFSEATDTQYF

j_call: TRBJ2-1
clone_size: NA
v_call: TRBV18
d_call: TRBD2
cdr3_nt: TGTGCCAGCTCACCGGTAGAACTAGCGGGAGCTGATGAGCAGTTCTTC
cdr3_aa: CASSPVELAGADEQFF

j_call: TRBJ2-7
clone_size: NA
v_call: TRBV29-1
d_call: NA
cdr3_nt: TGCAGCGTTCTTGGCGGCCTGGATGGGCACGAGCAGTACTTC
cdr3_aa: CSVLGGLDGHEQYF

j_call: TRBJ1-5
clone_size: NA
v_call: TRBV28
d_call: NA
cdr3_nt: TGTGCCAGCAGTTTAGGATGGGGAACGGATAGCAATCAGCCCCAGCATTTT
cdr3_aa: CASSLGWGTDSNQPQHF

j_call: TRBJ2-1
clone_size: once
v_call: TRBV27
d_call: NA
cdr3_nt: TGTGCCAGCAGCCCCGATTTAGCGCCCTACAATGAGCAGTTCTTC
cdr3_aa: CASSPDLAPYNEQFF

j_call: TRBJ2-1
clone_size: NA
v_call: TRBV6-4
d_call: NA
cdr3_nt: TGTGCCAGCAGTGACTCTGCCCCCATTGAGCAGTTCTTC
cdr3_aa: CASSDSAPIEQFF

j_call: TRBJ2-7
clone_size: NA
v_call: TRBV18
d_call: TRBD2
cdr3_nt: TGTGCCAGCTCCCAGACTAGCGGGAGATACGAGCAGTACTTC
cdr3_aa: CASSQTSGRYEQYF

j_call: TRBJ1-4
clone_size: NA
v_call: TRBV7-9
d_call: NA
cdr3_nt: TGTGCCAGCAGCTTATTTCGGGTGGATGGTGAAAAACTGTTTTTT
cdr3_aa: CASSLFRVDGEKLFF

j_call: TRBJ1-1
clone_size: NA
v_call: TRBV5-1
d_call: NA
cdr3_nt: TGCGCCAGCAGCTTGGTAGCAGGGAACACTGAAGCTTTCTTT
cdr3_aa: CASSLVAGNTEAFF

j_call: TRBJ2-2
clone_size: NA
v_call: TRBV5-1
d_call: NA
cdr3_nt: TGCGCCAGCAGGGGCGACTCCCGCGGGGAGCTGTTTTTT
cdr3_aa: CASRGDSRGELFF

j_call: TRBJ1-3
clone_size: NA
v_call: TRBV11-2
d_call: NA
cdr3_nt: TGTGCCAGCAGCTTAAAAATGCAACAGCACTCTGGAAACACCATATATTTT
cdr3_aa: CASSLKMQQHSGNTIYF

j_call: TRBJ2-1
clone_size: NA
v_call: TRBV5-1
d_call: TRBD2
cdr3_nt: TGCGCCAGCAGGGAAGCGGGAGCCCTCTTAGATGAGCAGTTCTTC
cdr3_aa: CASREAGALLDEQFF

j_call: TRBJ2-7
clone_size: NA
v_call: TRBV5-1
d_call: NA
cdr3_nt: TGCGCCAGCAGCTTGGCCCAGGATGCCTACGAGCAGTACTTC
cdr3_aa: CASSLAQDAYEQYF

j_call: TRBJ1-2
clone_size: NA
v_call: TRBV4-2
d_call: NA
cdr3_nt: TGTGCCAGCAGCCCACGTGCCGGGGACGGCTATGGCTACACCTTC
cdr3_aa: CASSPRAGDGYGYTF

j_call: TRBJ2-5
clone_size: NA
v_call: TRBV5-1
d_call: NA
cdr3_nt: TGCGCCAGCAGCCCCCCGCTTGGGGGCCAAGAGACCCAGTACTTC
cdr3_aa: CASSPPLGGQETQYF

j_call: TRBJ2-5
clone_size: once
v_call: TRBV9
d_call: TRBD2
cdr3_nt: TGTGCCAGCAGCGTTGATAGCGGGAGCTTGCAGGAGACCCAGTACTTC
cdr3_aa: CASSVDSGSLQETQYF

j_call: TRBJ1-5
clone_size: NA
v_call: TRBV15
d_call: NA
cdr3_nt: TGTGCCACCAGCAGAGAGCGGGGTTGGGGCAATCAGCCCCAGCATTTT
cdr3_aa: CATSRERGWGNQPQHF

j_call: TRBJ2-1
clone_size: NA
v_call: TRBV28
d_call: NA
cdr3_nt: TGTGCCAGCAGTTCCGGGACTCTCGGCGAGCAGTTCTTC
cdr3_aa: CASSSGTLGEQFF

j_call: TRBJ2-2
clone_size: NA
v_call: TRBV7-6
d_call: NA
cdr3_nt: TGTGCCAGCAGCCCGGCTCAGGCCTCGGGCACCGGGGAGCTGTTTTTT
cdr3_aa: CASSPAQASGTGELFF

j_call: TRBJ1-4
clone_size: NA
v_call: TRBV28
d_call: NA
cdr3_nt: TGTGCCAGCAGTTCAGCCGGGACAACCCAAAAACTGTTTTTT
cdr3_aa: CASSSAGTTQKLFF

j_call: TRBJ2-1
clone_size: NA
v_call: TRBV27
d_call: TRBD2
cdr3_nt: TGTGCCAGCAGTGAGGGACTAGTTCATAATGAGCAGTTCTTC
cdr3_aa: CASSEGLVHNEQFF

j_call: TRBJ1-1
clone_size: NA
v_call: TRBV5-6
d_call: NA
cdr3_nt: TGTGCCAGCAGCTTACGACAGATTTTAAACACTGAAGCTTTCTTT
cdr3_aa: CASSLRQILNTEAFF

j_call: TRBJ2-7
clone_size: NA
v_call: TRBV7-8
d_call: TRBD2
cdr3_nt: TGTGCCAGCAGCTTACCAGCGGGAGTGACCTACGAGCAGTACTTC
cdr3_aa: CASSLPAGVTYEQYF

j_call: TRBJ2-3
clone_size: NA
v_call: TRBV28
d_call: NA
cdr3_nt: TGTGCCAGCAGTTCCACAGGGATGGACCCTGATACGCAGTATTTT
cdr3_aa: CASSSTGMDPDTQYF

j_call: TRBJ1-2
clone_size: NA
v_call: TRBV7-2
d_call: TRBD1
cdr3_nt: TGTGCCAGCAGCTTAGTGGGACAGCTTAACTATGGCTACACCTTC
cdr3_aa: CASSLVGQLNYGYTF

j_call: TRBJ1-6
clone_size: NA
v_call: TRBV6-6
d_call: NA
cdr3_nt: TGTGCCAGCAGTTACGAGGGGAGGAATTCACCCCTCCACTTT
cdr3_aa: CASSYEGRNSPLHF

j_call: TRBJ2-7
clone_size: NA
v_call: TRBV27
d_call: TRBD1
cdr3_nt: TGTGCCAGCAGGACCCTGGGACAGAGCTACGAGCAGTACTTC
cdr3_aa: CASRTLGQSYEQYF

j_call: TRBJ2-3
clone_size: NA
v_call: TRBV5-1
d_call: TRBD2
cdr3_nt: TGCGCCAGCAGCTTTTCTAGCGGGAGGGTCACAGATACGCAGTATTTT
cdr3_aa: CASSFSSGRVTDTQYF

j_call: TRBJ2-7
clone_size: NA
v_call: TRBV5-4
d_call: NA
cdr3_nt: TGTGCCAGCAGCTTGGGGGGTAGGGAGGTCTACGAGCAGTACTTC
cdr3_aa: CASSLGGREVYEQYF

j_call: TRBJ1-1
clone_size: NA
v_call: TRBV28
d_call: NA
cdr3_nt: TGTGCCAGCAGTTTATGGGGCAGGGAGGACACTGAAGCTTTCTTT
cdr3_aa: CASSLWGREDTEAFF

j_call: TRBJ2-6
clone_size: NA
v_call: TRBV6-4
d_call: TRBD1
cdr3_nt: TGTGCCAGCAGTGACGACAGGGGGCCGAGTGGGGCCAACGTCCTGACTTTC
cdr3_aa: CASSDDRGPSGANVLTF

j_call: TRBJ1-1
clone_size: NA
v_call: TRBV6-5
d_call: NA
cdr3_nt: TGTGCCAGCAGTTACGGGACACCGAACACTGAAGCTTTCTTT
cdr3_aa: CASSYGTPNTEAFF

j_call: TRBJ2-7
clone_size: NA
v_call: TRBV5-1
d_call: TRBD2
cdr3_nt: TGCGCCAGCAGCTTGGAAGCGGGAGCTAGACACGAGCAGTACTTC
cdr3_aa: CASSLEAGARHEQYF

j_call: TRBJ1-3
clone_size: NA
v_call: TRBV5-1
d_call: NA
cdr3_nt: TGCGCCAGCAGCGCCGAGGGAAACACCATATATTTT
cdr3_aa: CASSAEGNTIYF

j_call: TRBJ2-7
clone_size: NA
v_call: TRBV10-2
d_call: TRBD2
cdr3_nt: TGCGCCAGCAGGACAGCGGGAGGGGACGAGCAGTACTTC
cdr3_aa: CASRTAGGDEQYF

j_call: TRBJ1-1
clone_size: NA
v_call: TRBV10-3
d_call: NA
cdr3_nt: TGTGCCATCAGTGAGTCATCCGGCTGGGAGGCTGAAGCTTTCTTT
cdr3_aa: CAISESSGWEAEAFF

j_call: TRBJ2-7
clone_size: NA
v_call: TRBV5-1
d_call: NA
cdr3_nt: TGCGCCAGCAGCTTGGACGCTAAGGCCTCCTACGAGCAGTACTTC
cdr3_aa: CASSLDAKASYEQYF

j_call: TRBJ2-1
clone_size: NA
v_call: TRBV7-2
d_call: NA
cdr3_nt: TGTGCCAGCAGCCCCCCTCGGCCAAATCCAACCTACAATGAGCAGTTCTTC
cdr3_aa: CASSPPRPNPTYNEQFF

j_call: TRBJ2-7
clone_size: NA
v_call: TRBV19
d_call: TRBD1
cdr3_nt: TGTGCCAGTAGTCCACCCGACAGGGCCTACGAGCAGTACTTC
cdr3_aa: CASSPPDRAYEQYF